A single sample is the source of the 9 T cell receptor beta chains below, sequenced in a study of T cells in Graves' hyperthyroidism and ophthalmopathy. TCR beta CDR3 region amplification was performed from RNA transcripts. HTBI primers drove first-round RT-PCR of the TCR CDR3. TCRdb passed the multiplex PCR reads through MiXCR, listing each CDR3 protein once. The table records 400,000 or so distinct CDR3 sequences, over 11% of them present only once. Source material: blood. All receptors come from a man in his forties or fifties with Graves' ophthalmopathy.

The chain links TRBV5-1 to TRBJ2-3; the D gene is possibly TRBD2 (6 bases). In germline, CDR1 is SGHRS, CDR2 YFSETQ. The V and J ends lost 4 bases and 3 bases respectively, with 12 bases between them. The CDR3 length is 14 residues. The CDR3 DNA reads TGCGCCAGCAGCGCATGGGACTTAACAGATACGCAGTATTTT. Translated, it gives CASSAWDLTDTQYF.

This clonotype was observed at least ten times. The J gene is TRBJ2-7, the V gene TRBV3-1; tentatively, D is TRBD2 (5 bases). The V end lost 4 bases, the J end lost 6 bases, and 10 bases lay between the germline ends. The CDR3 spans 12 residues. Germline V gene lookup returns CDR1 LGHDT and CDR2 YNNKEL (reference sequence). CDR3 protein: CASSRTGSEQYF. The DNA for the CDR3 is TGTGCCAGCAGCCGCACGGGGTCCGAGCAGTACTTC.

There are many counts of this clonotype. The chain carries TRBV5-1 and TRBJ2-7; 8 bases match TRBD1. CDR1 is SGHRS and CDR2 is YFSETQ in the germline V gene. J lost 2 bases, V lost 0 bases, and 4 bases had no gene match. The CDR3 is made up of 15 amino acids. CDR3 in amino acids: CASSLGQGNPYEQYF. As DNA, the CDR3 is TGCGCCAGCAGCTTGGGACAGGGGAACCCCTACGAGCAGTACTTC.

CDR3 in amino acids: CSAKFGFDTEAFF. In DNA, the CDR3 is TGCAGTGCTAAGTTTGGATTTGACACTGAAGCTTTCTTT. The chain has TRBV20-1 and TRBJ1-1, with unresolved D. The CDR3 is 13 residues long. Germline values: CDR1 DFQATT, CDR2 SNEGSKA (reference sequence). The V and J ends lost 4 bases and 3 bases respectively, with 12 bases between them.

The sample holds a few counts of this clonotype. The chain carries TRBV6-6 and TRBJ1-5; D unclear. Germline loops: CDR1 MNHNY, CDR2 SVGAGI (reference sequence). V was clipped by 2 bases and J by 3 bases, with 11 bases between them. This CDR3 is built from 15 residues. The CDR3 is CASSYVPGSNQPQHF. The CDR3 nucleotides read TGTGCCAGCAGTTACGTGCCGGGGTCCAATCAGCCCCAGCATTTT.

This clonotype showed up just a few times. V and J are TRBV5-1 and TRBJ2-5; 7 positions agree with TRBD2. The J segment lost 2 bases and the V segment lost 7 bases, leaving 8 bases of the junction unmatched. The germline V gene has CDR1 SGHRS and CDR2 YFSETQ. This CDR3 spans 14 amino acids. CDR3 in amino acids: CASGGGTTQETQYF. Written as DNA, the CDR3 is TGCGCCAGCGGCGGAGGGACTACGCAAGAGACCCAGTACTTC.

The rearrangement uses TRBV24-1 and TRBJ1-5; D gene ambiguous. This CDR3 has 17 amino acids. Germline-derived CDR1 and CDR2 are KGHDR and SFDVKD. V was cut by 12 bases and J by 0 bases, with 23 bases left in between. The CDR3 bases are TGTGCCCCTTTTGGGGAGTCCCCGTCCTATAGCAATCAGCCCCAGCATTTT. Protein sequence: CAPFGESPSYSNQPQHF.

The sample holds many counts of this clonotype. V gene TRBV6-1 combines with J gene TRBJ2-5, with 9 bases aligning to TRBD1. J gave up 3 bases and V 3 bases, and 2 bases lay outside the gene matches. The CDR3 runs to 14 residues. Germline V gene data show CDR1 as MNHNS and CDR2 as SASEGT. The CDR3 protein is CASSDGTGKETQYF. CDR3 coding DNA: TGTGCCAGCAGTGACGGGACAGGGAAAGAGACCCAGTACTTC.

This clonotype occurred many times. The genes are TRBV7-2 and TRBJ2-1; unclear D gene. The CDR3 extends over 14 amino acids. V was pared by 1 base and J by 6 bases, with 10 bases between. Germline V gene lookup returns CDR1 SGHTA and CDR2 FQGNSA. CDR3 sequence: CASSLVWPINEQFF. In DNA form, the CDR3 reads TGTGCCAGCAGCTTAGTATGGCCGATCAATGAGCAGTTCTTC.